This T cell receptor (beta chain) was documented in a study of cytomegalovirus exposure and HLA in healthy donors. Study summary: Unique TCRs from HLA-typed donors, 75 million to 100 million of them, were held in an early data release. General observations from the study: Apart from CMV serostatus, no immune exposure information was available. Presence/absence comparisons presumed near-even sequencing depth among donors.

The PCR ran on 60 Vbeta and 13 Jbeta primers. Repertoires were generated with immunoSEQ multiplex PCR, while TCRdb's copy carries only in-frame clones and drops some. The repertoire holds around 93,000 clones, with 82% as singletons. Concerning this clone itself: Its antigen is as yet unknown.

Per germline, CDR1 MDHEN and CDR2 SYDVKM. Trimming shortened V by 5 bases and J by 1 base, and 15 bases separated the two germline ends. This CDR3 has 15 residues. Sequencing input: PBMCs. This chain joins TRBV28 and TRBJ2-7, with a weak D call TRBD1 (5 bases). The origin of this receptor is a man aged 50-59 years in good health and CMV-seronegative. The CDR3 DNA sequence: TGTGCCAGCAGTGGCTCGGACACTCATTCCTACGAGCAGTACTTC. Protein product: CASSGSDTHSYEQYF.